This section outlines one TCR beta chain sequence together with its context. Time point: peripheral blood 6 weeks after treatment start. These data are taken from a study of PD-L1 blockade in urothelial cancer. The CDR3 is 16 amino acids. Some clones are missing from TCRdb's copy, which holds only in-frame ones; the method was immunoSEQ multiplex PCR. The data hold 100,000 to 150,000 clones, with about 84% observed a single time. The sequenced sample was PBMCs, obtained around atezolizumab (anti-PD-L1) treatment. This chain links TRBV21-1 with TRBJ2-2; the table's D call, TRBD2, was not checked against the DNA. TRBV21-1 is a pseudogene. The sequence derives from a man aged 50 to 59 with urothelial cancer. For the CDR3, the DNA is TGTGCCAGAACCCCGGGTCGGGGATTCGGGGCCGGGGAGCTGTTTTTT. Encoded protein: CARTPGRGFGAGELFF.